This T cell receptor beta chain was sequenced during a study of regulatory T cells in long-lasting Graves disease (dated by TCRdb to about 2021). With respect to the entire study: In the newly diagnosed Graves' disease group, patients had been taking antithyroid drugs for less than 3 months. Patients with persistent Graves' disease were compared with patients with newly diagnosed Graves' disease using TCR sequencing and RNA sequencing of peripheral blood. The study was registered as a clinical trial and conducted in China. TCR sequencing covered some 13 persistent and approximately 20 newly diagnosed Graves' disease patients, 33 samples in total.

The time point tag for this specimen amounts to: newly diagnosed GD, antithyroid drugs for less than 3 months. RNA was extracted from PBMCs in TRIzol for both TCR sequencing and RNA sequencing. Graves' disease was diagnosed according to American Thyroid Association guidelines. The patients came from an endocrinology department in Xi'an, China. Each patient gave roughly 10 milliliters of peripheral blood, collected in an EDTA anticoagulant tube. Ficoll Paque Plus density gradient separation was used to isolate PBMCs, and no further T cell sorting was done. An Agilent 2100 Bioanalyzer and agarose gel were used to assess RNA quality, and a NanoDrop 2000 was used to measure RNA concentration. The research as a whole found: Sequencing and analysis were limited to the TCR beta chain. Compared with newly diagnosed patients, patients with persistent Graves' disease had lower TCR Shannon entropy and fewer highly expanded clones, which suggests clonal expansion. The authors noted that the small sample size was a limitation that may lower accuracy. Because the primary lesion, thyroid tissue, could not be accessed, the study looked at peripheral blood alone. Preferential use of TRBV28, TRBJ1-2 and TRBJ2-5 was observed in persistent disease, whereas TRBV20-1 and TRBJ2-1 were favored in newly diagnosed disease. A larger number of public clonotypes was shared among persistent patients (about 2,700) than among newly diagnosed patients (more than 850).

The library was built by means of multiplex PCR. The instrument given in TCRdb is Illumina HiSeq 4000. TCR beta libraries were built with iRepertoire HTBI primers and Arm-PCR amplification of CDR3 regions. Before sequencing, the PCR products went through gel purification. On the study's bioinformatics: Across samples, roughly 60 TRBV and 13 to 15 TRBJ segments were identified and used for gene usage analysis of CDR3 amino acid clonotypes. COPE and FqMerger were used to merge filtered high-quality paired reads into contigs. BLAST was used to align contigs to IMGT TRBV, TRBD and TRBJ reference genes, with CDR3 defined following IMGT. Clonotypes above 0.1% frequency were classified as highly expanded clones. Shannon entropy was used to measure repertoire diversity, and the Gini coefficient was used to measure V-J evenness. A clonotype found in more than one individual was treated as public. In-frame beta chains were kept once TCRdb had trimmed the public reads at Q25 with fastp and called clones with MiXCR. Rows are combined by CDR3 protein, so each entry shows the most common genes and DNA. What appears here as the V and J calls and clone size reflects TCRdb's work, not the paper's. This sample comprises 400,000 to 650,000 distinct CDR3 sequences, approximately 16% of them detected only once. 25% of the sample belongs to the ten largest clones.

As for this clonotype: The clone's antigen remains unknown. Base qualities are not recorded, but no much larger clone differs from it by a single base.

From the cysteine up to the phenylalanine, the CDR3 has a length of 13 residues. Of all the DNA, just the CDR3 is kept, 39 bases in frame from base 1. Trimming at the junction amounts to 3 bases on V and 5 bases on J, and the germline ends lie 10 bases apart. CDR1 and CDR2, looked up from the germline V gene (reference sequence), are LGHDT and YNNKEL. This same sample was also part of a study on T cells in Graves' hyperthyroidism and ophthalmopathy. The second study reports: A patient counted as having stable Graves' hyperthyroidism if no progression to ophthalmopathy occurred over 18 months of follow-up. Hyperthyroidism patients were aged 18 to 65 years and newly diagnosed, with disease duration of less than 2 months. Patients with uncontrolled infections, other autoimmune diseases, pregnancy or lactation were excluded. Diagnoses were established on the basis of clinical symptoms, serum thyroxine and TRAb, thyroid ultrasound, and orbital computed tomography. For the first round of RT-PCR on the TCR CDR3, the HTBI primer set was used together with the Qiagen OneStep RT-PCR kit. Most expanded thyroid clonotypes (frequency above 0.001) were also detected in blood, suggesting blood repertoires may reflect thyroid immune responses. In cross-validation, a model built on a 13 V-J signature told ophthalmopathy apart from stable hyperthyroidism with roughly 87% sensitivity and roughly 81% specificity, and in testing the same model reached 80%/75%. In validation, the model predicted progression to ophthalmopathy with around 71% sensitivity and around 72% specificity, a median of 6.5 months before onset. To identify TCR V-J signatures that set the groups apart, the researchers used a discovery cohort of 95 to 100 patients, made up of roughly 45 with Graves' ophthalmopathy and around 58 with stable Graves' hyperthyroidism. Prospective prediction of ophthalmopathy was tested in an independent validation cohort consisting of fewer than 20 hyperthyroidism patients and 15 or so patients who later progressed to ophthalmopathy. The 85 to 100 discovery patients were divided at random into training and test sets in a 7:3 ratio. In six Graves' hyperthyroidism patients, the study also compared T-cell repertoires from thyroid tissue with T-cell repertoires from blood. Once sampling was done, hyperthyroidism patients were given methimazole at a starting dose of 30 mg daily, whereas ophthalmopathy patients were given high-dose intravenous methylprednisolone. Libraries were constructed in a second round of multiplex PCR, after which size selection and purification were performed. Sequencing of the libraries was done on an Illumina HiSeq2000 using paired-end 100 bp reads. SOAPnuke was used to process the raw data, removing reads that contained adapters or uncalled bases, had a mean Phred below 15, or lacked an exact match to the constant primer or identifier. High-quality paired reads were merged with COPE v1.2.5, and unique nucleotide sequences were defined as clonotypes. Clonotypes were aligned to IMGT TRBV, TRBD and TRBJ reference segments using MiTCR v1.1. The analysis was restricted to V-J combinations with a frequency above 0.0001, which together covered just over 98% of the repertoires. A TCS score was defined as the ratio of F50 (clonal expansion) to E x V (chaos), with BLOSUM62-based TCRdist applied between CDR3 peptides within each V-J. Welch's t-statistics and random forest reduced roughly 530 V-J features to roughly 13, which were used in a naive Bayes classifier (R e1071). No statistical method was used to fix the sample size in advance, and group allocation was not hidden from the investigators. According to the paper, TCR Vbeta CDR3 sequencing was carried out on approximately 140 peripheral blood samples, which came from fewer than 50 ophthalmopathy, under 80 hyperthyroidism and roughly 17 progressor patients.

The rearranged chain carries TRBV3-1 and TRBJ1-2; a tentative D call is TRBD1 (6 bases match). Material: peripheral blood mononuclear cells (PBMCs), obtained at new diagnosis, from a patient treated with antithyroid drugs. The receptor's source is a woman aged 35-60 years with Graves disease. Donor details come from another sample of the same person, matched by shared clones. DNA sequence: TGTGCCAGCAGCCACATGGGACAATATGGCTACACCTTC. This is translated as CASSHMGQYGYTF.